The source of this T cell receptor beta chain is a study of T cell repertoires in cytomegalovirus infection. TCRdb analysed the reads with MiXCR anew, one entry per CDR3 protein. The sample has 100,000 to 150,000 distinct CDR3 sequences, 7.5% to 9% seen once. Trimming removed 3 bases from V and 4 bases from J, with 7 bases in between. Per germline, CDR1 MDHEN and CDR2 SYDVKM. The CDR3 consists of 13 residues. The chain recombines TRBV28 with TRBJ1-5; D perhaps matches TRBD1 (6 bases). Sequenced: PBMCs. The TCR was taken from a human donor in good health (CMV status not recorded). Some clones in this sample may be carry-over from other donors' samples. CDR3 protein: CASSFQGNQPQHF. The CDR3 region has the DNA TGTGCCAGCAGTTTCCAGGGGAATCAGCCCCAGCATTTT.